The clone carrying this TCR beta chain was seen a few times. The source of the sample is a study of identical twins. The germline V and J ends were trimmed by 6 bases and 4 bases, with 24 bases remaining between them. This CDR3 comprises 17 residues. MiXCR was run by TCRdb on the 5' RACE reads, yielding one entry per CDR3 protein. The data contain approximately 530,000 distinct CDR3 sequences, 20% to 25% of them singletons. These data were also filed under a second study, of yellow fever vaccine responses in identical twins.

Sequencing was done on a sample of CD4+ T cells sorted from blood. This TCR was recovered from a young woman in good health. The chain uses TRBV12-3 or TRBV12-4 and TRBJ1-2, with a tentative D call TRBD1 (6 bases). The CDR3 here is CASSIFPPYRESYGYTF. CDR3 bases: TGTGCCAGCAGCATTTTTCCACCTTACAGGGAGAGCTATGGCTACACCTTC.